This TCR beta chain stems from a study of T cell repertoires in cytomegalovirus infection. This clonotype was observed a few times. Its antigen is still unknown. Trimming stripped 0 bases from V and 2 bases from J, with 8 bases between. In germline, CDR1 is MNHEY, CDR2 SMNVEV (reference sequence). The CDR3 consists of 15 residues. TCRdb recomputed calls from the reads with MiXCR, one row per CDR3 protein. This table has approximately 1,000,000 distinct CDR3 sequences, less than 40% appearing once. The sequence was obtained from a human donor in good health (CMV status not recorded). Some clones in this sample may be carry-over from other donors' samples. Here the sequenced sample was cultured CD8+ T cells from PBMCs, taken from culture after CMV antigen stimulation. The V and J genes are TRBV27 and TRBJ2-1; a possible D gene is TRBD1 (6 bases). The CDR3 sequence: CASSLSGTPYNEQFF. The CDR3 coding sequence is TGTGCCAGCAGTTTATCAGGGACACCCTACAATGAGCAGTTCTTC.